These 15 T cell receptor beta chains were sequenced from one sample in a study of cytomegalovirus exposure and HLA in healthy donors. This PCR relied on a set of 60 Vbeta primers and 13 Jbeta primers. Generated by immunoSEQ multiplex PCR, the TCRdb table keeps only in-frame clones and is missing some. The repertoire has about 130,000 clones, 83% of them found once; the top ten carry roughly 1.2%. Sequencing used PBMCs. The receptors were gathered from a girl aged 2 to 9 in good health and CMV-seronegative.

The chain uses TRBV19 and TRBJ2-3; D unresolved. V shed 3 bases and J shed 3 bases, with 13 bases lying between them. CDR1 and CDR2 from the germline V gene are LNHDA and SQIVND (reference sequence). CDR3 length: 15 amino acids. The CDR3 DNA reads TGTGCCAGTAGTATCGGTCTTATACCGACAGATACGCAGTATTTT. Its translation is CASSIGLIPTDTQYF.

The chain uses TRBV9 and TRBJ2-3, with 9 bases that match TRBD1. V gave up 3 bases and J gave up 2 bases; unmatched junction bases: 7. The length of the CDR3 is 16 residues. Germline values: CDR1 SGDLS, CDR2 YYNGEE. CDR3 loop: CASSAAGTGSTDTQYF. The CDR3 DNA reads as TGTGCCAGCAGCGCAGCCGGGACAGGGTCCACAGATACGCAGTATTTT.

The rearrangement joins TRBV6-6 to TRBJ1-5; 10 nucleotides line up with TRBD1. After removal of 6 bases from V and 7 bases from J, the junction contained 9 bases not matched to a gene. The CDR3 runs to 15 residues. The germline V gene has CDR1 MNHNY and CDR2 SVGAGI (reference sequence). The CDR3 DNA sequence: TGTGCCAGCAGCCACGCCGGGACAGGGGACCAGCCCCAGCATTTT. This sequence encodes CASSHAGTGDQPQHF.

This rearrangement joins TRBV5-1 to TRBJ2-7; D possibly corresponds to TRBD2 (5 bases). Germline V gene data show CDR1 as SGHRS and CDR2 as YFSETQ. There are 14 residues in the CDR3. V gave up 4 bases and J gave up 2 bases, with 13 bases separating them. CDR3 DNA sequence: TGCGCCAGCAGCCCTCAGGACTCGGCCTACGAGCAGTACTTC. The encoded protein is CASSPQDSAYEQYF. Full variable domain (outside the CDR3, taken from reference TRBV5-1 and TRBJ2-7): KAGVTQTPRYLIKTRGQQVTLSCSPISGHRSVSWYQQTPGQGLQFLFEYFSETQRNKGNFPGRFSGRQFSNSRSEMNVSTLELGDSALYLCASSPQDSAYEQYFGPGTRLTVT.

The CDR3: CASIRTPGTGELFF. Here the CDR3 DNA reads TGTGCCTCGATCAGGACCCCGGGGACCGGGGAGCTGTTTTTT. The chain combines TRBV30 with TRBJ2-2; D may be TRBD2 (5 bases). This CDR3 comprises 14 residues. The ends were cut back, 7 bases at V and 5 bases at J, with 17 bases in the middle. The germline gives CDR1 GTSNPN, CDR2 SVGIG (reference sequence).

The V gene is TRBV4-2, the J gene TRBJ1-1; D possibly corresponds to TRBD1 (5 bases). Per germline, CDR1 LGHNA and CDR2 YNFKEQ. The CDR3 is made up of 15 amino acids. Trimming left V 4 bases short and J 5 bases short, with 17 bases between. The CDR3 DNA sequence: TGTGCCAGCAGCCTCTTCGACGGGGGAGGAACTGAAGCTTTCTTT. Translating gives CASSLFDGGGTEAFF.

This sequence joins TRBV19 and TRBJ2-1, with D possibly being TRBD2 (6 bases). This CDR3 contains 15 residues. V lost 2 bases, J lost 8 bases, and 16 bases lay in between. The germline V gene encodes CDR1 LNHDA and CDR2 SQIVND (reference sequence). The CDR3 nucleotides are TGTGCCAGTAGTATAAGGGAGGCGGGCGAGGATGAGCAGTTCTTC. Encoded protein: CASSIREAGEDEQFF.

The chain combines TRBV28 with TRBJ1-5; 8 bases agree with TRBD1. This CDR3 contains 14 residues. CDR1 and CDR2 (germline): MDHEN, SYDVKM. J gave up 11 bases and V 6 bases, and 12 bases lay outside the gene matches. The CDR3, as DNA: TGTGCCAGCAGCCGTGGACAGGGACCCATCTCCCAGCATTTT. It codes for CASSRGQGPISQHF.

V usage is TRBV28 and J usage is TRBJ2-7; no reliable D call. Germline V gene lookup returns CDR1 MDHEN and CDR2 SYDVKM. This CDR3 has 12 amino acids. The ends were cut back, 5 bases at V and 12 bases at J, with 17 bases in the middle. In DNA form, the CDR3 reads TGTGCCAGCAGTCGACCAGCCCTCGGGTCGTACTTC. Protein product: CASSRPALGSYF.

The chain combines TRBV4-2 with TRBJ2-1; maybe TRBD2 (6 bases). The CDR3 contains 15 residues. V lost 7 bases and J 6 bases, leaving 19 bases between the germline ends. Germline-derived CDR1 and CDR2 are LGHNA and YNFKEQ. The CDR3 DNA reads as TGTGCCAGCAACTTTGGTGGCGGGACGCCCAATGAGCAGTTCTTC. It translates to CASNFGGGTPNEQFF.

V is TRBV28 and J is TRBJ1-4; the D gene is possibly TRBD1 (6 bases). The ends were cut back, 6 bases at V and 8 bases at J, with 13 bases in the middle. The germline gives CDR1 MDHEN, CDR2 SYDVKM. The CDR3 has 13 residues. This chain's CDR3 is CASSLDRREKLFF. The CDR3 bases are TGTGCCAGCAGCTTGGACAGACGAGAAAAACTGTTTTTT.

The V call is TRBV30, the J call TRBJ1-1; tentatively, D is TRBD1 (5 bases). The germline V gene encodes CDR1 GTSNPN and CDR2 SVGIG (reference sequence). Trimming took off 4 bases at V and 4 bases at J, with 13 bases between the two ends. CDR3 length: 13 amino acids. CDR3 protein: CAWMWGEGTEAFF. CDR3 nucleotides: TGTGCCTGGATGTGGGGGGAGGGCACTGAAGCTTTCTTT.

The rearrangement uses TRBV5-1 and TRBJ2-6; no clear D. Trimming took off 2 bases at V and 0 bases at J, with 9 bases between the two ends. CDR3 length: 16 amino acids. Germline loops: CDR1 SGHRS, CDR2 YFSETQ. The CDR3 region is CASSLSSVSGANVLTF. The CDR3 coding sequence is TGCGCCAGCAGCTTATCCAGTGTCTCTGGGGCCAACGTCCTGACTTTC.

The chain has TRBV7-9 and TRBJ2-1, with 10 bases matching TRBD1. The germline gives CDR1 SEHNR, CDR2 FQNEAQ (reference sequence). The CDR3 has 15 residues. The trim removed 0 bases at V and 8 bases at J, leaving 4 bases unmatched. The CDR3: CASSLAGQGSHEQFF. CDR3 sequence (DNA): TGTGCCAGCAGCTTAGCGGGACAGGGGTCCCATGAGCAGTTCTTC.

This clone was observed a few times. This chain joins TRBV28 and TRBJ1-4; 9 bases are shared with TRBD1. Germline V gene sequence: CDR1 MDHEN, CDR2 SYDVKM. V gave up 10 bases and J gave up 5 bases; unmatched junction bases: 14. This CDR3 spans 16 amino acids. The DNA of the CDR3 is TGTGCCACCAGATTGCCTTTGGACAGGGGAAATGAAAAACTGTTTTTT. The encoded protein is CATRLPLDRGNEKLFF.